Listed here are 24 T cell receptor beta chains from one sample, sequenced in a study of T cell repertoires in cytomegalovirus infection. TCRdb re-derived calls from the reads in MiXCR, one entry per CDR3 protein. The table has 150,000 to 200,000 distinct CDR3 sequences, less than 9.5% seen once. The sample consisted of PBMCs. The origin of the receptors is a human donor in good health (CMV status not recorded). Some clones in this sample may be carry-over from other donors' samples.

In its sample, this clonotype was seen many times. The chain joins TRBV19 to TRBJ1-5; TRBD1 is a possible D gene (6 bases). Trimming removed 7 bases from V and 8 bases from J, with 15 bases in between. The germline CDR1 and CDR2 sequences are LNHDA and SQIVND (reference sequence). The length of the CDR3 is 13 residues. In DNA form, the CDR3 reads TGTGCCAGTACTACCGGGGGGCGCGAGCCCCAGCATTTT. This sequence encodes CASTTGGREPQHF.

V and J are TRBV4-2 and TRBJ2-7; 7 bases line up with TRBD2. The CDR3 consists of 17 residues. The V gene's germline CDR1 is LGHNA and CDR2 YNFKEQ. V lost 0 bases, J lost 1 base, and 9 bases stayed unmatched. The CDR3 region has the DNA TGTGCCAGCAGCCAAGATGGTAGAGGGAGGGGATCCTACGAGCAGTACTTC. Its translation is CASSQDGRGRGSYEQYF.

This clonotype was found a few times. The J gene is TRBJ2-1, the V gene TRBV20-1; D not resolved. Trimming took 1 base from V and 0 from J, leaving 10 bases between them. The CDR3 covers 15 residues. Germline CDR1 and CDR2: DFQATT and SNEGSKA (reference sequence). The CDR3, as DNA: TGCAGTGCTAGAGCGGAGAAATTCTCCTACAATGAGCAGTTCTTC. This sequence encodes CSARAEKFSYNEQFF.

This clonotype was observed many times. This chain uses TRBV7-9 with TRBJ2-3, with 9 positions matching TRBD2. Germline CDR1 is SEHNR and CDR2 is FQNEAQ (reference sequence). This CDR3 has 15 residues. V shed 11 bases and J 6 bases; nucleotides not matched to a gene: 15. The CDR3 region has the DNA TGTGCCCGGCGTCGGTTAGCGGGAGTCCCGGATACGCAGTATTTT. As protein: CARRRLAGVPDTQYF.

The sample holds many counts of this clonotype. The chain has TRBV5-6 and TRBJ2-1; 15 bases map to TRBD2. Germline values: CDR1 SGHDT, CDR2 YYEEEE. The V and J ends lost 4 bases and 11 bases, in that order; junction bases with no gene match: 10. CDR3 size: 16 residues. CDR3 sequence: CASSRSGLAGGQQQFF. CDR3 bases: TGTGCCAGCAGCCGGTCGGGACTAGCGGGGGGCCAACAGCAGTTCTTC.

This clonotype occurred a few times. The chain has TRBV19 and TRBJ1-1, with 8 bases fitting TRBD1. J gave up 4 bases and V 5 bases, and 9 bases lay outside the gene matches. CDR3 length equals 15 residues. Germline V gene lookup returns CDR1 LNHDA and CDR2 SQIVND (reference sequence). The CDR3 DNA reads TGTGCCAGTAGTGCTACAGGGGGAGGAGGCACTGAAGCTTTCTTT. Its translation is CASSATGGGGTEAFF.

This clonotype showed up many times. The chain has TRBV5-5 and TRBJ2-5; D is perhaps TRBD1 or TRBD2 (5 bases each). Germline V CDR1 and CDR2: SGHKS, YYEKEE (reference sequence). The V end was cut by 0 bases, the J end by 4 bases, with 16 bases between. The CDR3 is 16 residues long. The CDR3 spells CASSLGGAGVGETQYF. CDR3 DNA sequence: TGTGCCAGCAGCTTGGGGGGCGCGGGTGTAGGAGAGACCCAGTACTTC.

This clonotype was recorded many times. The chain carries TRBV7-4 and TRBJ1-1, with D possibly matching TRBD1 (6 bases). The length of the CDR3 is 13 residues. Trimming shortened V by 5 bases and J by 4 bases, and 11 bases separated the two germline ends. CDR1 SGHVT and CDR2 SQSDAQ come from the germline V gene. The CDR3 sequence: CASSPQGITEAFF. The CDR3 DNA follows: TGTGCCAGCAGCCCTCAGGGGATCACTGAAGCTTTCTTT.

The CDR3 reads CASSFGTGYNSPLHF. The CDR3 bases are TGTGCCAGCAGTTTCGGGACAGGGTATAATTCACCCCTCCACTTT. This chain links TRBV28 with TRBJ1-6; 9 bases align to TRBD1. After removal of 3 bases from V and 4 bases from J, the junction contained 1 base not matched to a gene. The CDR3 covers 15 residues. Germline CDR1 is MDHEN and CDR2 is SYDVKM.

This clonotype has a count of ten or more. This chain uses TRBV4-3 with TRBJ2-5; possibly TRBD2 for D (7 bases). This CDR3 contains 15 residues. Trimming pared 4 bases from V and 4 bases from J, leaving 16 bases between. Per germline, CDR1 LGHNA and CDR2 YSLEER. CDR3 protein: CASSPWGGLGETQYF. DNA for the CDR3: TGCGCCAGCAGCCCTTGGGGGGGCCTGGGAGAGACCCAGTACTTC.

This clonotype was seen at least ten times. The chain is built from TRBV14 and TRBJ1-2; the D is unclear. This CDR3 has 12 amino acids. Trimming removed 4 bases from V and 7 bases from J, with 10 bases in between. The germline V gene has CDR1 SGHDN and CDR2 FVKESK. The CDR3 DNA sequence: TGTGCCAGCAGCCGTCGGACGGGTGGCTACACCTTC. Protein sequence: CASSRRTGGYTF.

This clonotype was detected ten times or more. V usage is TRBV20-1 and J usage is TRBJ2-2; tentative D call: TRBD2 (5 bases). The germline V gene encodes CDR1 DFQATT and CDR2 SNEGSKA (reference sequence). The CDR3 is 14 amino acids. Trimming pared 4 bases from V and 0 bases from J, leaving 9 bases between. CDR3 protein: CSANRAANTGELFF. Here the CDR3 DNA reads TGCAGTGCTAATCGAGCGGCGAACACCGGGGAGCTGTTTTTT.

This clonotype has at least ten counts. J is TRBJ2-2 and V is TRBV7-2, with a weak D call TRBD1 (6 bases). Trimming took 0 bases from V and 7 from J, leaving 9 bases between them. Germline V gene data show CDR1 as SGHTA and CDR2 as FQGNSA. CDR3 length equals 14 residues. CDR3 in amino acids: CASSLAGQIGELFF. In nucleotides, the CDR3 is TGTGCCAGCAGCTTAGCGGGACAAATCGGGGAGCTGTTTTTT.

This clonotype was observed a handful of times. The V call is TRBV3-1, the J call TRBJ1-1; D uncertain. Germline V lookup: CDR1 LGHDT, CDR2 YNNKEL (reference sequence). The CDR3 contains 14 residues. Trimming left V 2 bases short and J 1 base short, with 8 bases between. CDR3 amino acids: CASSQRSANTEAFF. As DNA, the CDR3 is TGTGCCAGCAGCCAAAGAAGCGCGAACACTGAAGCTTTCTTT.

This clonotype was detected only a few times. The chain employs TRBV10-3 and TRBJ2-7; D possibly corresponds to TRBD2 (5 bases). V was shortened by 7 bases and J by 5 bases, with 15 bases between the two germline ends. Germline CDR1 reads ENHRY; CDR2 reads SYGVKD. CDR3 length: 13 amino acids. The CDR3 DNA sequence: TGTGCCATCACTCAAGACCCGGGGAACGAGCAGTACTTC. It specifies CAITQDPGNEQYF.

This clonotype was observed at least ten times. The chain uses TRBV7-8 and TRBJ2-5; the match to TRBD2 covers 7 bases. This CDR3 spans 17 amino acids. Trimming cost V 2 bases and J 1 base; bases outside gene matches: 10. Germline loops: CDR1 SGHVS, CDR2 FQNEAQ. The CDR3, as DNA: TGTGCCAGCAGCTTAAATATGGCGGGAGTGGGCCAAGAGACCCAGTACTTC. Its translation: CASSLNMAGVGQETQYF.

The rearrangement links TRBV5-4 to TRBJ1-1; D unresolved. Looked up from germline, CDR1 is SGHNT and CDR2 is YYREEE (reference sequence). Between the trimmed V and J ends, which lost 3 bases and 1 base, there was a span of 10 bases. There are 14 residues in the CDR3. CDR3 residues: CASSSDGRNTEAFF. CDR3 bases: TGTGCCAGCAGCTCGGACGGACGGAACACTGAAGCTTTCTTT. Full variable domain (rest looked up from reference TRBV5-4 and TRBJ1-1): ETGVTQSPTHLIKTRGQQVTLRCSSQSGHNTVSWYQQALGQGPQFIFQYYREEENGRGNFPPRFSGLQFPNYSSELNVNALELDDSALYLCASSSDGRNTEAFFGQGTRLTVV.

The sample holds many counts of this clonotype. This chain joins TRBV28 and TRBJ1-1; D unclear. CDR3 length: 13 residues. V was clipped by 5 bases and J by 5 bases, with 12 bases between them. CDR1 and CDR2 (germline): MDHEN, SYDVKM. This chain's CDR3 is CASSQVGVTEAFF. CDR3 sequence (DNA): TGTGCCAGCAGTCAGGTTGGGGTTACTGAAGCTTTCTTT.

The sample holds one count of this clonotype. V gene TRBV5-1 combines with J gene TRBJ1-2; D gene unclear. Germline CDR1 and CDR2: SGHRS and YFSETQ. CDR3 length: 13 amino acids. V lost 0 bases to trimming and J lost 3 bases, with 6 bases between them. The DNA for the CDR3 is TGCGCCAGCAGCTTGGGACTGTACTATGGCTACACCTTC. It yields the protein CASSLGLYYGYTF.

This clonotype was recorded a few times. The chain recombines TRBV2 with TRBJ2-7, with 10 bases fitting TRBD1. Trimming at V came to 6 bases and at J to 5 bases, leaving 7 bases not matched to a gene. CDR3 length: 14 residues. The germline V gene encodes CDR1 SNHLY and CDR2 FYNNEI. DNA for the CDR3: TGTGCCAGCAGAACATCGACAGGGGGCAACGAGCAGTACTTC. Translated: CASRTSTGGNEQYF.

This clonotype has just a few counts. The chain employs TRBV27 and TRBJ2-2; D is uncertain. The CDR3 totals 12 residues. V was cut by 6 bases and J by 3 bases, with 5 bases left in between. CDR1 is MNHEY and CDR2 is SMNVEV in the germline V gene (reference sequence). The CDR3 loop reads CASRRYTGELFF. DNA for the CDR3: TGTGCCAGCAGGCGTTACACCGGGGAGCTGTTTTTT.

The chain joins TRBV28 to TRBJ2-1; 11 positions agree with TRBD2. V trimming: 6 bases; J trimming: 8 bases; junction bases outside the gene matches: 9. The CDR3 sequence is 15 residues long. Germline V gene data show CDR1 as MDHEN and CDR2 as SYDVKM. CDR3 amino acids: CASSTGTSGFDEQFF. CDR3 in DNA: TGTGCCAGCAGCACCGGGACTAGCGGTTTCGATGAGCAGTTCTTC.

This clonotype was seen at least ten times. V and J are TRBV7-2 and TRBJ2-5; D is unresolved. Germline CDR1 SGHTA, CDR2 FQGNSA. The CDR3 spans 12 residues. Trimming left V 4 bases short and J 0 bases short, with 3 bases between. For the CDR3, the DNA is TGTGCCAGCAGCTCTTACCAAGAGACCCAGTACTTC. Its protein product is CASSSYQETQYF.

This clonotype was seen only a few times. This chain connects TRBV20-1 to TRBJ1-5; 7 bases are a match to TRBD1. The CDR3 is 16 amino acids. V was pared by 0 bases and J by 0 bases, with 5 bases of the junction left unmatched. CDR1 is DFQATT, CDR2 SNEGSKA, per germline (reference sequence). The CDR3 DNA sequence: TGCAGTGCTAGAGATAGCGACAGGGCTAGCAATCAGCCCCAGCATTTT. Encoded protein: CSARDSDRASNQPQHF.